This entry describes one T cell receptor beta chain. The table lists this clone with a few counts. The antigen it binds to is not known. The sample holds no much larger clone one base away, and base qualities are not on file. The data stem from a study of stem cell transplantation in POMP-related autoinflammatory disease (dated by TCRdb to the early 2020s). General notes on the study: According to the study's hypothesis, the TRB repertoire gets skewed because defective thymoproteasomes impair MHC class I-dependent CD8+ T-cell differentiation and positive selection. The effect of POMP deficiency on T-cell receptor beta repertoire diversity and CDR3 characteristics was assessed using high-throughput TRB sequencing. Before transplant, CD4+ naive T-cell skewing, low CD8+ T-cell proportions, and reduced T-cell cytokine secretion were observed in patients.

The library was built by means of the immunoSEQ multiplex PCR assay. On the study's bioinformatics: Repertoire diversity was quantified with Shannon entropy, accounting for clonal size distribution. Clonotype distribution inequality was measured with the Gini-Simpson index (Simpson_1-D). TCRdb took over this immuneACCESS table, retaining in-frame rearrangements with V and J assigned. Such tables are incomplete; in checked studies, under half of the missing clones stem from an unresolved V gene, and the remainder is unexplained. D and trimming come from the DNA, and the V and J calls and clone size come from that table. The sample table contains 33,000 or so clones; only one count was recorded for about 90% of them. Approximately 0.72% of the sample is held by the ten biggest clonotypes. Broad study findings and their caveats: PRAID patients showed a restricted number of unique TRB V-J gene pairings. Across all analyzed T-cell subsets, PRAID patients showed a trend toward higher clonality and lower TRB diversity. In PRAID patients, the trend toward increased clonality and lower diversity reached statistical significance only for regulatory T cells.

Interpreted using the paper, the time point label stands for: before hematopoietic stem cell transplant. PRAID was a condition in which autoinflammation came alongside prominent immunodeficiency. T-cell subsets (conventional T cells, CD8+ T cells, regulatory T cells, T follicular helper cells) were sorted before TRB sequencing. This sequence was found in a human donor with POMP-related autoinflammation and immune dysregulation (PRAID). The material was CD4+ T cells from PBMCs, obtained before stem cell transplantation.

The DNA sequence is given as TGTGCCAGCGAGGGTGGGGGATGTGGCTACACCTTC. Its translation reads: CASEGGGCGYTF. This sequence uses TRBV6-1 and TRBJ1-2; a tentative D match to TRBD1 spans 5 bases. A distance of 14 bases separates the germline ends of V and J, which lose 8 bases and 7 bases respectively. The CDR3 starts with the cysteine, ends with the phenylalanine, and has 12 residues. CDR3 DNA only is kept here, 36 bases in frame from base 1. Taken from the germline V gene, the CDR1 and CDR2 loops are MNHNS and SASEGT.